These 22 T cell receptor beta chains came from one sample sequenced in a study of technical replicates of blood from a handful of donors. Measured with immunoSEQ multiplex PCR; TCRdb has only the in-frame clones, and not every one. The table records fewer than 90,000 clones, roughly 94% of them present only once. Sequencing was carried out using T cells isolated from PBMCs. These TCRs come from a human donor in good health.

The count of this clone is one. The V and J genes are TRBV19 and TRBJ2-2; 9 bases fit TRBD1. V gave up 8 bases and J gave up 4 bases; unmatched junction bases: 5. The CDR3 spans 14 residues. Germline assignment: CDR1 LNHDA and CDR2 SQIVND (reference sequence). In DNA form, the CDR3 reads TGTGCCAGTCAACAGGGGGCGCGCACCGGGGAGCTGTTTTTT. This translates into CASQQGARTGELFF.

The chain carries TRBV19 and TRBJ1-5; 8 nucleotides align to TRBD1. V shed 9 bases, J shed 2 bases, and the junction held 12 bases outside the gene matches. Germline V gives CDR1 LNHDA, CDR2 SQIVND (reference sequence). This CDR3 contains 16 residues. This CDR3 is CASYQGAAGGNQPQHF. CDR3 coding DNA: TGTGCCAGCTATCAGGGGGCGGCGGGTGGCAATCAGCCCCAGCATTTT.

The chain joins TRBV18 to TRBJ1-1; tentatively, D is TRBD1 (5 bases). Deletions cut 5 bases from V and 0 bases from J, with 7 bases between. The CDR3 sequence is 13 residues long. CDR1 KGHSH and CDR2 LQKENI come from the germline V gene. CDR3 sequence (DNA): TGTGCCAGCTCATTGGACATGAACACTGAAGCTTTCTTT. Residues: CASSLDMNTEAFF.

The chain is built from TRBV5-1 and TRBJ1-2; D is uncertain. The CDR3 is made up of 13 amino acids. Germline CDR1 SGHRS, CDR2 YFSETQ. V was shortened by 0 bases and J by 6 bases, with 9 bases between the two germline ends. CDR3 DNA: TGCGCCAGCAGCTTGGGCAGTGTTGATGGCTACACCTTC. It specifies CASSLGSVDGYTF.

V and J are TRBV6-5 and TRBJ1-2; D might be TRBD1 (6 bases). CDR3 length: 13 residues. The V end was cut by 1 base, the J end by 7 bases, with 10 bases between. Germline values: CDR1 MNHEY, CDR2 SVGAGI. CDR3 region: CASSYLQGIGYTF. In nucleotides, the CDR3 is TGTGCCAGCAGTTACTTACAGGGTATTGGCTACACCTTC.

The CDR3 loop reads CASSLGGWGNQPQHF. The CDR3 DNA reads as TGTGCCAGCAGTTTAGGAGGGTGGGGCAATCAGCCCCAGCATTTT. The chain has TRBV27 and TRBJ1-5; D not certain. CDR3 size: 15 residues. V dropped 2 bases and J dropped 2 bases, with 10 bases sitting between them. Germline assignment: CDR1 MNHEY and CDR2 SMNVEV (reference sequence).

The J gene is TRBJ2-3, the V gene TRBV30, with D possibly being TRBD2 (5 bases). Germline-derived CDR1 and CDR2 are GTSNPN and SVGIG (reference sequence). This CDR3 region has 13 residues. V was trimmed by 2 bases and J by 3 bases, leaving 9 bases between them. CDR3 protein: CAWSLGLTDTQYF. The CDR3 nucleotides read TGTGCCTGGAGTCTTGGACTTACAGATACGCAGTATTTT.

V and J are TRBV28 and TRBJ1-2, with 7 bases fitting TRBD1. With V trimmed by 5 bases and J by 8 bases, 11 bases remained unmatched. The length of the CDR3 is 14 residues. Germline CDR1 is MDHEN and CDR2 is SYDVKM. The CDR3 sequence is CASSPQGGSQGYTF. DNA for the CDR3: TGTGCCAGCAGTCCCCAGGGGGGCAGTCAGGGCTACACCTTC.

This clone has only one observation. The genes are TRBV19 and TRBJ2-7; TRBD1 matches at 8 bases. This CDR3 has 15 residues. Germline assignment: CDR1 LNHDA and CDR2 SQIVND (reference sequence). Trimming removed 5 bases from V and 0 bases from J; junction bases left unmatched: 6. CDR3 amino acids: CASSYDRGSSYEQYF. In nucleotides, the CDR3 is TGTGCCAGTAGTTACGACAGGGGCTCCTCCTACGAGCAGTACTTC.

The chain recombines TRBV5-1 with TRBJ2-6; D unclear. The CDR3 consists of 18 residues. The germline CDR1 and CDR2 sequences are SGHRS and YFSETQ. Trimming took off 4 bases at V and 1 base at J, with 18 bases between the two ends. For the CDR3, the DNA is TGCGCCAGCAGCGCCTACGAGACAACCATATCTGGGGCCAACGTCCTGACTTTC. Translation gives CASSAYETTISGANVLTF.

The chain joins TRBV28 to TRBJ1-3; possibly TRBD1 for D (5 bases). Deletions cut 4 bases from V and 0 bases from J, with 16 bases between. This CDR3 has 17 amino acids. The germline V gene has CDR1 MDHEN and CDR2 SYDVKM. The CDR3 here is CASSYSYRIYSGNTIYF. The CDR3 coding sequence is TGTGCCAGCAGTTATTCTTACAGGATCTACTCTGGAAACACCATATATTTT.

This CDR3 is CASNHGRGSYEQYF. The CDR3 bases are TGTGCCAGTAACCACGGCAGGGGTTCCTACGAGCAGTACTTC. This chain joins TRBV19 and TRBJ2-7, with D perhaps TRBD1 (6 bases). V shed 7 bases and J shed 1 base, with 14 bases lying between them. The CDR3 sequence is 14 residues long. Germline loops: CDR1 LNHDA, CDR2 SQIVND (reference sequence). The whole variable domain, filled in from reference TRBV19 and TRBJ2-7, reads DGGITQSPKYLFRKEGQNVTLSCEQNLNHDAMYWYRQDPGQGLRLIYYSQIVNDFQKGDIAEGYSVSREKKESFPLTVTSAQKNPTAFYLCASNHGRGSYEQYFGPGTRLTVT.

This CDR3 is CASSEIGEVNIQYF. CDR3 in DNA: TGTGCCAGCAGTGAAATAGGGGAGGTAAACATTCAGTACTTC. The chain is built from TRBV2 and TRBJ2-4; weak D call: TRBD2 (6 bases). The germline CDR1 and CDR2 sequences are SNHLY and FYNNEI. Trimming removed 2 bases from V and 6 bases from J, with 11 bases in between. This CDR3 has 14 amino acids.

The chain employs TRBV7-6 and TRBJ2-1, with 7 bases aligning to TRBD2. The trim removed 5 bases at V and 5 bases at J, leaving 21 bases unmatched. Germline CDR1 reads SGHVS; CDR2 reads FNYEAQ. CDR3 length: 19 amino acids. CDR3 sequence (DNA): TGTGCCAGCAGCATAAGTCGACTAGCTGGCGGTGAACAGGACAATGAGCAGTTCTTC. Amino acids: CASSISRLAGGEQDNEQFF.

CDR3 sequence: CASKRGQGAYEQYF. The DNA of the CDR3 is TGTGCCAGTAAAAGGGGACAGGGAGCCTACGAGCAGTACTTC. V and J are TRBV19 and TRBJ2-7; 9 bases agree with TRBD1. The CDR3 runs to 14 residues. Looked up from germline, CDR1 is LNHDA and CDR2 is SQIVND (reference sequence). After removal of 7 bases from V and 2 bases from J, the junction contained 6 bases not matched to a gene.

This clone was picked up one time. The genes are TRBV7-9 and TRBJ2-1; 8 nucleotides agree with TRBD1. The CDR3 has 14 amino acids. The ends lost 4 bases at V and 10 bases at J; junction bases unmatched: 9. Germline CDR1 SEHNR, CDR2 FQNEAQ (reference sequence). The CDR3 region has the DNA TGTGCCAGCAGCTCAGACAGGGGATCAAAGGAGCAGTTCTTC. Its protein is CASSSDRGSKEQFF.

This clone was picked up one time. The CDR3 spells CASSLGLTDTF. CDR3 coding DNA: TGTGCCAGCAGCTTAGGACTAACCGACACCTTC. The rearrangement links TRBV5-6 to TRBJ1-2; D is ambiguous. The V and J ends lost 2 bases and 12 bases respectively, with 11 bases between them. The CDR3 is made up of 11 amino acids. CDR1 and CDR2 (germline): SGHDT, YYEEEE.

V is TRBV4-2 and J is TRBJ2-7; 15 nucleotides align to TRBD2. The CDR3 loop spans 18 amino acids. V lost 3 bases, J lost 6 bases, and 12 bases stayed unmatched. Germline assignment: CDR1 LGHNA and CDR2 YNFKEQ. This CDR3 is CASSQPSRPGLAGGEQYF. The CDR3 DNA sequence: TGTGCCAGCAGCCAGCCCTCCCGCCCGGGACTAGCGGGAGGCGAGCAGTACTTC.

The chain carries TRBV5-1 and TRBJ2-1; the match to TRBD2 covers 8 bases. This CDR3 is built from 15 residues. Germline values: CDR1 SGHRS, CDR2 YFSETQ. The J segment lost 8 bases and the V segment lost 3 bases, leaving 10 bases of the junction unmatched. CDR3 amino acids: CASSSGGEMVYEQFF. The CDR3 DNA reads as TGCGCCAGCAGCTCCGGGGGGGAAATGGTCTATGAGCAGTTCTTC.

The rearrangement links TRBV7-2 to TRBJ2-1; TRBD2 matches 14 bases. Losses at the gene ends were 2 bases for V and 15 bases for J; bases not matched to a gene: 12. Germline CDR1 is SGHTA and CDR2 is FQGNSA. This CDR3 is built from 16 residues. The CDR3 nucleotides are TGTGCCAGCAGCTTAACCCGACTAGCGGGGGGGCCAGTGCCGTTCTTC. Its translation is CASSLTRLAGGPVPFF. The full variable domain, rest sourced from reference TRBV7-2 and TRBJ2-1, is GAGVSQSPSNKVTEKGKDVELRCDPISGHTALYWYRQSLGQGLEFLIYFQGNSAPDKSGLPSDRFSAERTGGSVSTLTIQRTQQEDSAVYLCASSLTRLAGGPVPFFGPGTRLTVL.

In this sample, this clone turned up a few times. The V call is TRBV10-1, the J call TRBJ1-4; no definite D call. Germline CDR1 reads WNHNN; CDR2 reads SYGVQD (reference sequence). The CDR3 consists of 12 residues. V was trimmed by 3 bases and J by 8 bases, leaving 7 bases between them. CDR3 coding DNA: TGCGCCAGCAGTGACCCGGGGGAAAAACTGTTTTTT. Translation: CASSDPGEKLFF.

This clone appeared a single time. The J gene is TRBJ2-1, the V gene TRBV5-1, with 7 bases fitting TRBD1. The V gene end was trimmed by 0 bases and the J gene end by 3 bases; junction bases not matched to a gene: 6. The CDR3 sequence is 16 residues long. Germline V lookup: CDR1 SGHRS, CDR2 YFSETQ. This chain's CDR3 is CASSLGGGRYYNEQFF. Here the CDR3 DNA reads TGCGCCAGCAGCTTGGGAGGGGGCCGATACTACAATGAGCAGTTCTTC.